The TCR beta chain described here comes from a study of cytomegalovirus exposure and HLA in healthy donors. As for the study in general: Earlier, some 170 million T cells were analyzed, and about 120 million unique TCR beta sequences were found among them. General study results and limits: Reports indicate that TCR beta sequences accurately predicted the HLA-A and HLA-B alleles of most subjects. Listed as cytomegalovirus-associated were over 150 TCR beta chains.

Everyone who donated was a healthy bone marrow donor. The CDR3 loop spans 11 amino acids. The trim removed 4 bases at V and 10 bases at J, leaving 1 base unmatched. Per germline, CDR1 WNHNN and CDR2 SYGVQD (reference sequence). Concerning this clone itself: Its matching antigen is unknown.

It was with 60 Vbeta and 13 Jbeta primers that the PCR ran. The assay was immunoSEQ multiplex PCR, and TCRdb's table has in-frame clones only and misses some. The table includes more than 100,000 clones, around 78% detected once. The origin of this receptor is a woman between 18 and 29 years old in good health and CMV-seronegative. Sequencing used PBMCs. The rearrangement uses TRBV10-1 and TRBJ2-1, with 7 bases identical to TRBD2. The CDR3 loop is CASSVGGEQFF. CDR3 nucleotides: TGCGCCAGCAGTGTGGGGGGGGAGCAGTTCTTC.